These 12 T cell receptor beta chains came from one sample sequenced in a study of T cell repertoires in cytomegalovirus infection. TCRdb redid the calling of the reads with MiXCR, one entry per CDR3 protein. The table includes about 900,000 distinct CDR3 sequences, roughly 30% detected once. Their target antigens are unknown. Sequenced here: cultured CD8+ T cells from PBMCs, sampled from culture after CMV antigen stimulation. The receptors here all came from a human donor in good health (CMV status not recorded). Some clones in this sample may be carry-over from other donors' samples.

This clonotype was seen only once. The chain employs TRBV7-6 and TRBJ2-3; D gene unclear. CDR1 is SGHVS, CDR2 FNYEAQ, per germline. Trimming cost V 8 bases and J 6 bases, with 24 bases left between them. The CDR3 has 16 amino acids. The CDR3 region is CASPLSTDTPGDTQYF. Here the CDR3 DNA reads TGTGCCAGCCCCCTCTCCACTGACACTCCTGGGGATACGCAGTATTTT.

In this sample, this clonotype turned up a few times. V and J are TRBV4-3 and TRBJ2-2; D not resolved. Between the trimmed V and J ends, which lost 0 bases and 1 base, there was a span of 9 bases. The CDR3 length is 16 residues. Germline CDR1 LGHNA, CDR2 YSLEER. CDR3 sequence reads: CASSQDAILNTGELFF. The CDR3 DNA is TGCGCCAGCAGCCAAGATGCGATTCTGAACACCGGGGAGCTGTTTTTT.

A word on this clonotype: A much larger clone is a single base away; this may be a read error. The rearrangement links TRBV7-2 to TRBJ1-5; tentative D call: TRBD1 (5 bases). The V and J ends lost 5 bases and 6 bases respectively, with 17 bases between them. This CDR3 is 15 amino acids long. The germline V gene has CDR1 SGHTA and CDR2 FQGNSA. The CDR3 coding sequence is TGTGCCAGCAGCCGCTGGGGAGGTGGGACTCAGCCCCAGCATTTT. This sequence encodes CASSRWGGGTQPQHF.

The DNA of the CDR3 is TGTGCCATCAGTGGGCCGGGACAGGGGGCGGACACTGAAGCTTTCTTT. Protein product: CAISGPGQGADTEAFF. The chain couples TRBV10-3 to TRBJ1-1; 12 nucleotides match TRBD1. Trimming at V came to 4 bases and at J to 3 bases, leaving 6 bases not matched to a gene. This CDR3 comprises 16 residues. Germline V gene data show CDR1 as ENHRY and CDR2 as SYGVKD.

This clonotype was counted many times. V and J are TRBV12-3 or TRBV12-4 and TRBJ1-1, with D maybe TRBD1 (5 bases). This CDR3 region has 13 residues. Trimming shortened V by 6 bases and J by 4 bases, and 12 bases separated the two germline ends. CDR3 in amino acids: CASSFPGGTEAFF. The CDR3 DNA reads TGTGCCAGCAGCTTCCCGGGGGGCACTGAAGCTTTCTTT.

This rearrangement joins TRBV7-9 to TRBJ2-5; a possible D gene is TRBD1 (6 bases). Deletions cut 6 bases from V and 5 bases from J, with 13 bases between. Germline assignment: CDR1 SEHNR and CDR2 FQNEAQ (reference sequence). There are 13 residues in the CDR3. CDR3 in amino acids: CASRPGTRETQYF. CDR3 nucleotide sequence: TGTGCCAGCAGACCAGGGACACGGGAGACCCAGTACTTC.

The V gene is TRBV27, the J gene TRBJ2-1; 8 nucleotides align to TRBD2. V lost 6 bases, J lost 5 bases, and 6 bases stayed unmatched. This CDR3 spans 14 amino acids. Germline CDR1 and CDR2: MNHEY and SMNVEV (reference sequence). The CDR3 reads CASSQRGPNNEQFF. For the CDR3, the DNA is TGTGCCAGCAGCCAGCGGGGGCCCAACAATGAGCAGTTCTTC.

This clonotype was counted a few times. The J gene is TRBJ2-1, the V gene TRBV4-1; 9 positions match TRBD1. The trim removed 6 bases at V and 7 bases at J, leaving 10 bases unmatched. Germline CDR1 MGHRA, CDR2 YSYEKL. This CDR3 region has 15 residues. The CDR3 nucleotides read TGCGCCAGCAGATACCGGGACAGGGCAACAAATGAGCAGTTCTTC. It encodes CASRYRDRATNEQFF.

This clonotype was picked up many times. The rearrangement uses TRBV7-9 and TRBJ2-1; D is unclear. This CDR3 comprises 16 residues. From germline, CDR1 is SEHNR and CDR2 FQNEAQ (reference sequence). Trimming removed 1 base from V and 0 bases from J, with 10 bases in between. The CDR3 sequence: CASSLGAKHSYNEQFF. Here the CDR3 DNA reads TGTGCCAGCAGCTTAGGTGCTAAGCACTCCTACAATGAGCAGTTCTTC.

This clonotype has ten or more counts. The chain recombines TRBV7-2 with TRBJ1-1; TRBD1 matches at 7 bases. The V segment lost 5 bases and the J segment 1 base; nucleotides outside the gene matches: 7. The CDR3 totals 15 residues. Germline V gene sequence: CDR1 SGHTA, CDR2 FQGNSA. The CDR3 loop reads CASSAPGQSNTEAFF. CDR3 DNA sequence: TGTGCCAGCAGCGCCCCGGGACAGTCGAACACTGAAGCTTTCTTT.

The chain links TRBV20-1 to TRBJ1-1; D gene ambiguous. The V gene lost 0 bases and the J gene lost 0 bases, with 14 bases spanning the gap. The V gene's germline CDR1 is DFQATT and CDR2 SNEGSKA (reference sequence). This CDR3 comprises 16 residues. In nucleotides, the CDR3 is TGCAGTGCTAGAGAGTTTCCCGGACGACTGAACACTGAAGCTTTCTTT. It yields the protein CSAREFPGRLNTEAFF.

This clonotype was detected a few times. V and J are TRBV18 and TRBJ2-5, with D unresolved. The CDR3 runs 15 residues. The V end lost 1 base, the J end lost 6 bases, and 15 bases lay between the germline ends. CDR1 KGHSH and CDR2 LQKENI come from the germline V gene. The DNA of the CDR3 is TGTGCCAGCTCACCACAACCCGCGGATAGCAAGACCCAGTACTTC. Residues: CASSPQPADSKTQYF.